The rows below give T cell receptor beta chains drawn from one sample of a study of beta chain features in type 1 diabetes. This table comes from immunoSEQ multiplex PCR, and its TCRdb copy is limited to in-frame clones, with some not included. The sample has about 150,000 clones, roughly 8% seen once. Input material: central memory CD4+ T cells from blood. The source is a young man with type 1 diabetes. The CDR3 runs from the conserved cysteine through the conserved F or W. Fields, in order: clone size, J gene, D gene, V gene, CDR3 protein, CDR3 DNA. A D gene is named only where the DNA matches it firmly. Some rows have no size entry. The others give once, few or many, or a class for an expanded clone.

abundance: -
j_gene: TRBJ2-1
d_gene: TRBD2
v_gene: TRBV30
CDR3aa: CARDYSTSGSSYNEQFF
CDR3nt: TGTGCCCGCGACTATTCGACTAGCGGGAGCTCCTACAATGAGCAGTTCTTC

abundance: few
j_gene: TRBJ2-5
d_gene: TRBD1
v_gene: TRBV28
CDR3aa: CASTLQGEETQYF
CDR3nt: TGTGCCAGCACCCTTCAGGGGGAAGAGACCCAGTACTTC

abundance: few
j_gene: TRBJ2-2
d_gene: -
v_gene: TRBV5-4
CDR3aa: CASSLTRSGELFF
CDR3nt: TGTGCCAGCAGCTTGACTAGGTCCGGGGAGCTGTTTTTT

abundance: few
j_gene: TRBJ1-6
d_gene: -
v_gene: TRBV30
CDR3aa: CAISGGNNLNSPLHF
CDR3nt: TGTGCTATAAGCGGGGGAAATAACCTGAATTCACCCCTCCACTTT

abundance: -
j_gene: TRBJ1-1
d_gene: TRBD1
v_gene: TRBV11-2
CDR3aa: CASSLDGRDRGTEAFF
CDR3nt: TGTGCCAGCAGCTTAGATGGGCGGGACAGGGGGACTGAAGCTTTCTTT

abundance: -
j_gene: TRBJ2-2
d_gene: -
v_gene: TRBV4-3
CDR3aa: CASSPSNTGELFF
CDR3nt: TGCGCCAGCAGCCCGTCGAACACCGGGGAGCTGTTTTTT

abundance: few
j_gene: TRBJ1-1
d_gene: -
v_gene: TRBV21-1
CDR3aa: CASSKRGTIPTRDTEAFF
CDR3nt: TGTGCCAGCAGCAAAAGGGGCACAATCCCAACACGGGACACTGAAGCTTTCTTT

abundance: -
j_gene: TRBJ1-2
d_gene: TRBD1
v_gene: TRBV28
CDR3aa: CASSSPGTGRVYGYTF
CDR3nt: TGTGCCAGCAGTTCACCCGGGACAGGGAGGGTCTATGGCTACACCTTC

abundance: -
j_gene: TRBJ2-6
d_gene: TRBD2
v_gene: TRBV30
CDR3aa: CAWSPLGGVRYSGANVLTF
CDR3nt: TGTGCCTGGAGTCCCCTGGGGGGGGTCCGTTACTCTGGGGCCAACGTCCTGACTTTC

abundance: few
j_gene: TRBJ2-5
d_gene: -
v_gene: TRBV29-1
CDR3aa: CSVEPLGETQYF
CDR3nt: TGCAGCGTTGAGCCCCTCGGAGAGACCCAGTACTTC

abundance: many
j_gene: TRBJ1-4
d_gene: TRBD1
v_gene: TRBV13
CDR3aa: CASSDRHQPAEKLFF
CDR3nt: TGTGCCAGTTCGGACAGGCACCAACCCGCCGAAAAACTGTTTTTT

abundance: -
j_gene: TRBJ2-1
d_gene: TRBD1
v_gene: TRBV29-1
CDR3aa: CSVSRSGGGGKSSYNEQFF
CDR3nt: TGCAGCGTATCACGCTCAGGGGGCGGCGGGAAGAGCTCCTACAATGAGCAGTTCTTC

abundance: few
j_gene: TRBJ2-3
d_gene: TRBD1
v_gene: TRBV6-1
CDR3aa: CASRPGQGIADTQYF
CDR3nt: TGTGCCAGCAGGCCGGGACAGGGGATAGCAGATACGCAGTATTTT

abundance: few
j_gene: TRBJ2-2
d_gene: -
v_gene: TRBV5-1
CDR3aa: CASSLAGATGELFF
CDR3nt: TGCGCCAGCAGCTTGGCCGGTGCCACCGGGGAGCTGTTTTTT

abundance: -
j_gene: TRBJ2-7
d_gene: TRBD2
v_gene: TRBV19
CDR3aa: CATRLAANSYEQYF
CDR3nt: TGTGCCACCCGACTAGCGGCTAACTCCTACGAGCAGTACTTC

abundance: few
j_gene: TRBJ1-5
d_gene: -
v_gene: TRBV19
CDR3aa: CASSFGREWHNQPQHF
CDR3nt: TGTGCCAGTAGTTTTGGCAGGGAATGGCACAATCAGCCCCAGCATTTT

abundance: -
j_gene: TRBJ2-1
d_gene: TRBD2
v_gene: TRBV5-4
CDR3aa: CASSPPGLAGVGEQFF
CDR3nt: TGTGCCAGCAGCCCTCCGGGACTAGCGGGAGTGGGTGAGCAGTTCTTC

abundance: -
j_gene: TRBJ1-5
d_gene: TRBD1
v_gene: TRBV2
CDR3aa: CAGKKDRDQPQHF
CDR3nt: TGTGCCGGTAAAAAGGACAGGGATCAGCCCCAGCATTTT

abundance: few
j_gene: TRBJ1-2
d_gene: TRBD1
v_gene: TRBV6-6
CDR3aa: CASSLSGTDNYGYTF
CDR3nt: TGTGCCAGCAGTTTGTCCGGGACAGACAACTATGGCTACACCTTC

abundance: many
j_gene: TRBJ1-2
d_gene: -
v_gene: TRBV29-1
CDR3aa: CSVVASSYGYTF
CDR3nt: TGCAGCGTTGTCGCGTCTAGCTATGGCTACACCTTC

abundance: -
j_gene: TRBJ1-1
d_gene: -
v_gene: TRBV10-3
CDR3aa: CAISDPLDSAEAFF
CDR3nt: TGTGCCATCAGTGATCCTCTGGACAGTGCCGAAGCTTTCTTT

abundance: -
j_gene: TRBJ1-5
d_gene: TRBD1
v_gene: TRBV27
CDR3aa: CASSPDRGNQPQHF
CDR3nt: TGTGCCAGCAGCCCCGACAGGGGAAATCAGCCCCAGCATTTT

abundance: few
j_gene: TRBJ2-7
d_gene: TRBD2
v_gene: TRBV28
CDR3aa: CASRLTSGKYEQYF
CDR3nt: TGTGCCAGCAGGTTGACTAGCGGGAAGTACGAGCAGTACTTC

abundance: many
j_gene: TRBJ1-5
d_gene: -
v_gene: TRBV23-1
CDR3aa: CASSQSGGWRQPQHF
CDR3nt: TGCGCCAGCAGTCAATCGGGAGGTTGGCGTCAGCCCCAGCATTTT

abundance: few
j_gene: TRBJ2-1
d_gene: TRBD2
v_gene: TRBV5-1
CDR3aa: CASSLVQLAAHNEQFF
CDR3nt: TGCGCCAGCAGCTTGGTTCAGCTAGCGGCCCACAATGAGCAGTTCTTC

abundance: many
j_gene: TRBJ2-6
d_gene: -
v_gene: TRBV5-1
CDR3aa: CASSPTDSGANVLTF
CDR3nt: TGCGCCAGCAGCCCGACAGACTCTGGGGCCAACGTCCTGACTTTC

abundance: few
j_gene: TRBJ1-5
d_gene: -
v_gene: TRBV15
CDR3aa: CATSRERSNQPQHF
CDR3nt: TGTGCCACCAGCAGAGAGAGGAGCAATCAGCCCCAGCATTTT

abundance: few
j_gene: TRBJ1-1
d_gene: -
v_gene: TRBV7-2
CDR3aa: CASSLQGPNTEAFF
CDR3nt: TGTGCCAGCAGCTTACAGGGCCCGAACACTGAAGCTTTCTTT

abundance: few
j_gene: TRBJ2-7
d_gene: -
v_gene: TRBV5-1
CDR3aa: CASSPPGDEQYF
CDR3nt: TGCGCCAGCAGCCCCCCGGGGGACGAGCAGTACTTC

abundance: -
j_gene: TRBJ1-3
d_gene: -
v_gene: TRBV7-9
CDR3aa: CASSTDQGTGNTIYF
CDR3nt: TGTGCCAGCAGCACCGATCAGGGTACTGGAAACACCATATATTTT

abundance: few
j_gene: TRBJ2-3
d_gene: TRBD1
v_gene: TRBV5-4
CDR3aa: CASSLGGGIDTQYF
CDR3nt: TGTGCCAGCAGCTTGGGAGGGGGCATCGATACGCAGTATTTT

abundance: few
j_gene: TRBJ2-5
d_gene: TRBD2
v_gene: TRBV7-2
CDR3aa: CASSLGIAGGPIGETQYF
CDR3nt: TGTGCCAGCAGCTTAGGGATAGCGGGAGGTCCTATAGGAGAGACCCAGTACTTC

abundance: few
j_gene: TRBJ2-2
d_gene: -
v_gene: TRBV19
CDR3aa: CAIGGVSGGTGELFF
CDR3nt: TGTGCCATAGGGGGAGTCAGCGGTGGCACCGGGGAGCTGTTTTTT

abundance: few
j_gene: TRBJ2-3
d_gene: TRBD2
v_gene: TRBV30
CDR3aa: CAWTDGGDTQYF
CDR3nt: TGTGCCTGGACCGACGGGGGGGATACGCAGTATTTT

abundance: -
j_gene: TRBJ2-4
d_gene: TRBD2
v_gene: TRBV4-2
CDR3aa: CASSPLAGGWVNIQYF
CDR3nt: TGTGCCAGCAGCCCACTAGCGGGAGGATGGGTAAACATTCAGTACTTC

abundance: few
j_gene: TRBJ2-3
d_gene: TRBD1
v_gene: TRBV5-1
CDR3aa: CASSLGQGRSTDTQYF
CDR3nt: TGCGCCAGCAGCTTGGGACAGGGCCGTAGCACAGATACGCAGTATTTT

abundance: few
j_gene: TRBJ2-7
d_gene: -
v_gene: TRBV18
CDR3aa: CASQAIRSRVAYEQYF
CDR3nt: TGTGCCAGCCAAGCAATTCGAAGCAGGGTGGCCTACGAGCAGTACTTC